The rows below give T cell receptor beta chains drawn from one sample of a study of T cell responses to AZD1222 COVID-19 vaccine. Profiled with immunoSEQ multiplex PCR; TCRdb holds only in-frame clones, not every one. Among 75,000 to 100,000 clones listed, more than 75% were seen once. The sequencing here drew on peripheral blood, taken on day 0 of AZD1222 vaccination. Receptor source: an adult in good health. Each CDR3 is given with its conserved first and last residue. D genes are given only for firm matches. Size is stated for part of the rows, as once, few or many counts, or as a class when the clone is expanded.

clone_size j_call d_call v_call cdr3_aa cdr3_nt
once TRBJ1-4 TRBD1 TRBV7-6 CASSPRTGYQEKLFF TGTGCCAGCAGCCCAAGGACAGGGTATCAGGAAAAACTGTTTTTT
once TRBJ2-2 NA TRBV2 CASSPLVTGTGELFF TGTGCCAGCAGCCCCCTTGTTACAGGCACCGGGGAGCTGTTTTTT
NA TRBJ1-1 NA TRBV7-2 CASSEGMSNTEAFF TGTGCCAGCAGCGAAGGGATGTCGAACACTGAAGCTTTCTTT
NA TRBJ2-3 NA TRBV19 CASSIRGGFSTDTQYF TGTGCCAGTAGTATTAGGGGGGGCTTTAGCACAGATACGCAGTATTTT
NA TRBJ1-5 TRBD1 TRBV5-6 CASSLQGGSQPQHF TGTGCCAGCAGCTTGCAGGGGGGTAGTCAGCCCCAGCATTTT
NA TRBJ2-5 NA TRBV7-9 CASSLGPFRYQETQYF TGTGCCAGCAGCTTAGGGCCCTTCAGATACCAAGAGACCCAGTACTTC
NA TRBJ2-2 NA TRBV6-1 CASSDGSKTGELFF TGTGCCAGCAGTGACGGATCCAAGACCGGGGAGCTGTTTTTT
NA TRBJ2-1 NA TRBV7-8 CASSLLASYNEQFF TGTGCCAGCAGCCTCCTAGCTTCTTACAATGAGCAGTTCTTC
NA TRBJ2-7 NA TRBV18 CASSHSNSYEQYF TGTGCCAGCTCGCATTCAAACTCCTACGAGCAGTACTTC
NA TRBJ2-7 NA TRBV5-8 CASSFLPEQYF TGTGCCAGCAGCTTTCTCCCCGAGCAGTACTTC
few TRBJ1-2 TRBD1 TRBV15 CATMPGGSGYGYTF TGTGCCACCATGCCAGGGGGTAGTGGCTATGGCTACACCTTC
NA TRBJ2-2 NA TRBV2 CASSDRQFGELFF TGTGCCAGCAGTGACCGACAGTTCGGGGAGCTGTTTTTT
few TRBJ2-3 NA TRBV7-2 CASSTPWRGLSTDTQYF TGTGCCAGCAGCACCCCCTGGCGGGGGCTTAGCACAGATACGCAGTATTTT
NA TRBJ2-3 TRBD2 TRBV10-3 CAIMQSSGGEADTQYF TGTGCCATCATGCAGTCTAGCGGGGGGGAGGCAGATACGCAGTATTTT
NA TRBJ1-5 NA TRBV3-1/TRBV3-2 CASSQGAGWYSPQHF TGTGCCAGCAGCCAAGGGGCAGGGTGGTATAGCCCCCAGCATTTT